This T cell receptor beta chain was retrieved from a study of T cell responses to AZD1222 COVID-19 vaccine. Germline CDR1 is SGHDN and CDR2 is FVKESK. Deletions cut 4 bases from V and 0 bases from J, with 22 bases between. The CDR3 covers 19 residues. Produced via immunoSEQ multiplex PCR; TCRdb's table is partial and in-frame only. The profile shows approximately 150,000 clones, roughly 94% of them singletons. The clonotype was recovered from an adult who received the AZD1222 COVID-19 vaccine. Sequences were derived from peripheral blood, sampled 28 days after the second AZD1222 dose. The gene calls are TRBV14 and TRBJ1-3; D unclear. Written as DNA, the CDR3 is TGTGCCAGCAGCCTCAATAGGCTGACTCCTTTCGGCTCTGGAAACACCATATATTTT. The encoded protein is CASSLNRLTPFGSGNTIYF. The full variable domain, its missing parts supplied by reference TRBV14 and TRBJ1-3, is EAGVTQFPSHSVIEKGQTVTLRCDPISGHDNLYWYRRVMGKEIKFLLHFVKESKQDESGMPNNRFLAERTGGTYSTLKVQPAELEDSGVYFCASSLNRLTPFGSGNTIYFGEGSWLTVV.